This T cell receptor beta chain is drawn from a study of T cell repertoires in cytomegalovirus infection. Study-level background: Epitope selection comprised recently identified HLA-C-restricted CMV epitopes and well-studied HLA-B-restricted CMV epitopes. Public TCR beta signatures were indicative of both CMV infection and a matching HLA type.

Using its own MiXCR run on the reads, TCRdb lists one record per CDR3 protein. Here the sample spans 550,000 to 850,000 distinct CDR3 sequences, about 30% being singletons. Comments on this clonotype: The antigen remains unidentified.

Germline V lookup: CDR1 WSHSY, CDR2 SAAADI. Trimming took 8 bases from V and 0 from J, leaving 25 bases between them. CDR3 length: 18 residues. Study observations and caveats: Clonotype analysis showed dominance of the ex vivo response by HLA-C-restricted CMV-specific TCR beta clonotypes. Identification of carriers of CMV plus the relevant HLA was achieved through cumulative public TCR beta family frequency.

The sequence was collected from a human donor in good health (CMV status not recorded). Some clones in this sample may be carry-over from other donors' samples. V and J are TRBV10-2 and TRBJ1-1, with D tentatively TRBD1 (5 bases). Sequenced material: cultured PBMCs, taken from culture after CMV antigen stimulation. The CDR3 DNA reads TGCGCCAGCCGTCTCCCACCGTGGGGGGTGGATATGAACACTGAAGCTTTCTTT. Encoded protein: CASRLPPWGVDMNTEAFF.